Below, 14 T cell receptor beta chains from the same sample are listed, as sequenced in a study of a mutant IDH1 vaccine in newly diagnosed glioma. Time point reported: week 5, during vaccination. Doses of 300 ug of mutant IDH1 20-mer peptide were given with topical imiquimod. Data came from immunoSEQ multiplex PCR; TCRdb stores just in-frame clones and leaves some out. The data contain roughly 62,000 clones, under 90% of them seen just once; the ten biggest clones take up 7% to 8.5%. No antigen has been identified for these receptors. Material: PBMCs, obtained from a glioma patient whose treatment included an IDH1 peptide vaccine. The source of these receptors is a woman in her forties or fifties with glioma.

The gene calls are TRBV4-1 and TRBJ1-1; D gene ambiguous. CDR1 is MGHRA, CDR2 YSYEKL, per germline. V gave up 0 bases and J gave up 1 base, with 9 bases separating them. The length of the CDR3 is 15 residues. The CDR3 DNA is TGCGCCAGCAGCCAAGATTACGGCAAGAACACTGAAGCTTTCTTT. Protein sequence: CASSQDYGKNTEAFF.

The rearrangement joins TRBV2 to TRBJ2-7; 9 positions agree with TRBD1. The ends lost 4 bases at V and 4 bases at J; junction bases unmatched: 11. This CDR3 spans 16 amino acids. CDR1 is SNHLY and CDR2 is FYNNEI in the germline V gene. CDR3 nucleotides: TGTGCCAGCAGTGGTTCTCGGACAGGGGAACGATACGAGCAGTACTTC. Protein: CASSGSRTGERYEQYF.

The CDR3: CASRLRGGSGYTF. In DNA form, the CDR3 reads TGTGCCAGCAGGCTCAGGGGAGGAAGTGGCTACACCTTC. V usage is TRBV6-1 and J usage is TRBJ1-2, with D possibly TRBD1 on 6 matching bases. CDR3 size: 13 residues. Germline-derived CDR1 and CDR2 are MNHNS and SASEGT. V was pared by 6 bases and J by 7 bases, with 15 bases between.

V and J are TRBV6-6 and TRBJ1-2; D unresolved. The germline V and J ends were trimmed by 5 bases and 4 bases, with 14 bases remaining between them. Per the germline V gene, CDR1 is MNHNY and CDR2 is SVGAGI (reference sequence). The CDR3 is 14 residues long. CDR3 loop: CASSRVGGGYGYTF. The DNA for the CDR3 is TGTGCCAGCAGTAGGGTAGGAGGAGGCTATGGCTACACCTTC.

The chain combines TRBV14 with TRBJ2-1, with 7 bases that match TRBD2. J gave up 5 bases and V 0 bases, and 4 bases lay outside the gene matches. The CDR3 length is 15 residues. Germline assignment: CDR1 SGHDN and CDR2 FVKESK. The CDR3 DNA reads TGTGCCAGCAGCCAAGATCGACTAGCTCACAATGAGCAGTTCTTC. Its protein is CASSQDRLAHNEQFF. The entire variable domain, with the rest obtained from reference TRBV14 and TRBJ2-1, is as follows: EAGVTQFPSHSVIEKGQTVTLRCDPISGHDNLYWYRRVMGKEIKFLLHFVKESKQDESGMPNNRFLAERTGGTYSTLKVQPAELEDSGVYFCASSQDRLAHNEQFFGPGTRLTVL.

Worth noting for this clone: At one of its ends the junction is not consistent with the germline gene, which may arise from a read error. V usage is TRBV15 and J usage is TRBJ2-3; 8 bases match TRBD2. The CDR3 sequence is 18 residues long. Per the germline V gene, CDR1 is LNHNV and CDR2 is YYDKDF (reference sequence). The CDR3 region is CATSRDTLGGGTRDTQYF. CDR3 in DNA: TGCGCCACCAGCAGAGATACTTTGGGCGGGGGGACTAGGGATACGCAGTATTTT.

CDR3 in DNA: TGTGCCAGCAGTTTGACGGGCCTGGGTGGCTATGGCTACACCTTC. This translates into CASSLTGLGGYGYTF. The V call is TRBV6-5, the J call TRBJ1-2; D not resolved. The ends were cut back, 4 bases at V and 4 bases at J, with 16 bases in the middle. In germline, CDR1 is MNHEY, CDR2 SVGAGI. The CDR3 sequence is 15 residues long.

This chain joins TRBV6-5 and TRBJ2-7; the D is unclear. The CDR3 loop spans 14 amino acids. Germline CDR1 MNHEY, CDR2 SVGAGI. The ends were cut back, 0 bases at V and 2 bases at J, with 8 bases in the middle. The CDR3 sequence: CASSYSGVTYEQYF. The CDR3 bases are TGTGCCAGCAGTTACTCTGGGGTAACCTACGAGCAGTACTTC.

The chain has TRBV6-5 and TRBJ2-7; TRBD2 matches 8 bases. V trimming: 4 bases; J trimming: 2 bases; junction bases outside the gene matches: 7. The CDR3 sequence is 15 residues long. CDR1 and CDR2 (germline): MNHEY, SVGAGI. CDR3 sequence (DNA): TGTGCCAGCAGTTCCTCGGGGGGGCCGACCTACGAGCAGTACTTC. It yields the protein CASSSSGGPTYEQYF.

This chain connects TRBV27 to TRBJ1-6, with D maybe TRBD1 (6 bases). With 5 bases removed from V and 1 base from J, the gap between germline ends came to 12 bases. Germline V gene data show CDR1 as MNHEY and CDR2 as SMNVEV (reference sequence). The CDR3 has 16 residues. Here the CDR3 DNA reads TGTGCCAGCAGTGGCGCTCAGGGGTCCTATAATTCACCCCTCCACTTT. Encoded protein: CASSGAQGSYNSPLHF.

The chain carries TRBV15 and TRBJ2-4; D tentatively fits TRBD1 or TRBD2 (5 bases each). The V and J ends lost 6 bases and 5 bases respectively, with 14 bases between them. Per germline, CDR1 LNHNV and CDR2 YYDKDF (reference sequence). The length of the CDR3 is 14 residues. CDR3 sequence (DNA): TGTGCCACCAGTTACGACAGAGGGCAAAACATTCAGTACTTC. This encodes CATSYDRGQNIQYF.

This clone was seen a handful of times. The genes are TRBV30 and TRBJ1-1; 9 bases match TRBD1. The V gene's germline CDR1 is GTSNPN and CDR2 SVGIG (reference sequence). V shed 2 bases and J 11 bases; nucleotides not matched to a gene: 6. The CDR3 spans 12 residues. Here the CDR3 reads CAWSITGGRAFF. The CDR3 nucleotides are TGTGCCTGGAGTATAACAGGGGGCAGGGCTTTCTTT.

J is TRBJ2-2 and V is TRBV7-2, with 10 bases lining up with TRBD2. The germline CDR1 and CDR2 sequences are SGHTA and FQGNSA. With V trimmed by 5 bases and J by 3 bases, 6 bases remained unmatched. The CDR3 is 16 amino acids. This CDR3 reads CASSTTSGVDTGELFF. DNA of the CDR3: TGTGCCAGCAGCACCACTAGCGGGGTGGACACCGGGGAGCTGTTTTTT.

The rearrangement links TRBV6-5 to TRBJ2-2; no definite D call. Trimming shortened V by 2 bases and J by 3 bases, and 4 bases separated the two germline ends. The germline V gene encodes CDR1 MNHEY and CDR2 SVGAGI. CDR3 length: 13 residues. The CDR3 nucleotides read TGTGCCAGCAGTTACCGTTACACCGGGGAGCTGTTTTTT. This sequence encodes CASSYRYTGELFF.